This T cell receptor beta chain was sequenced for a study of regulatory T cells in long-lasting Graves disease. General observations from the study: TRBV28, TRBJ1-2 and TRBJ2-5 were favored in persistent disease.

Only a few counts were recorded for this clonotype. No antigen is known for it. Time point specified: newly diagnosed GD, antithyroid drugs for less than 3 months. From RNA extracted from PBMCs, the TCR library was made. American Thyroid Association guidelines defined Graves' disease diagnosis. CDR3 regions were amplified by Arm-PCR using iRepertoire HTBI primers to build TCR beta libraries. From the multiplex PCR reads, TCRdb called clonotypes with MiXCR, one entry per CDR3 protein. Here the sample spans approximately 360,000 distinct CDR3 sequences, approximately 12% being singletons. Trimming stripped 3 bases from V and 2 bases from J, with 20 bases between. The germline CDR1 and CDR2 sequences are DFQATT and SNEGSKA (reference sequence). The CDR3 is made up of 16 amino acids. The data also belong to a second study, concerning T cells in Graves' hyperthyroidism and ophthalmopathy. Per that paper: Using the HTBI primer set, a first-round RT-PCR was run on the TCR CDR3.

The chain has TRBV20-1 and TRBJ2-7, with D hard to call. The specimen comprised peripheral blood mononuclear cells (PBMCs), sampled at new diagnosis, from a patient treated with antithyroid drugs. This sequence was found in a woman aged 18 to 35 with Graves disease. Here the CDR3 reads CSASARPSVPTYEQYF. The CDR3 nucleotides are TGCAGTGCTAGTGCCAGGCCGAGCGTACCGACCTACGAGCAGTACTTC.